Each of the 10 T cell receptor beta chains below was sequenced from the same sample in a study of blood T cell repertoires in COVID-19. Repertoires were generated with immunoSEQ multiplex PCR, while TCRdb's copy carries only in-frame clones and drops some. The data hold under 200,000 clones, with approximately 88% observed a single time. Sequencing used peripheral blood. Source of these receptors: a woman aged 55 to 70 who had recovered from COVID-19.

The chain links TRBV3-1 (or the pseudogene TRBV3-2) to TRBJ1-2; D might be TRBD1 (5 bases). Trimming took 1 base from V and 2 from J, leaving 14 bases between them. Per germline, CDR1 LGHDT and CDR2 YNNKEL (reference sequence). CDR3 size: 16 residues. The CDR3 coding sequence is TGTGCCAGCAGCCAAGGACAGTCAAGGAGCAACTATGGCTACACCTTC. This encodes CASSQGQSRSNYGYTF.

The chain links TRBV28 to TRBJ2-7; perhaps TRBD1 as D (6 bases). Germline V gene lookup returns CDR1 MDHEN and CDR2 SYDVKM. The CDR3 is 15 amino acids. V was pared by 4 bases and J by 2 bases, with 15 bases between. CDR3 sequence reads: CASSSSGTPAYEQYF. CDR3 sequence (DNA): TGTGCCAGCAGTTCCTCCGGGACACCGGCCTACGAGCAGTACTTC.

The chain links TRBV11-3 to TRBJ2-2; perhaps TRBD1 as D (5 bases). Looked up from germline, CDR1 is SGHNT and CDR2 is YENEEA. Trimming stripped 2 bases from V and 4 bases from J, with 8 bases between. The CDR3 extends over 14 amino acids. The chain's CDR3 is CASSLSQVTGELFF. The CDR3 DNA is TGTGCCAGCAGCTTATCACAGGTCACCGGGGAGCTGTTTTTT.

This chain joins TRBV6-6 and TRBJ1-5; 10 positions agree with TRBD1. The CDR3 runs to 15 residues. Unmatched junction bases numbered 7, after V lost 8 bases and J lost 3 bases. Per germline, CDR1 MNHNY and CDR2 SVGAGI (reference sequence). CDR3 loop: CASLPGQGFNQPQHF. CDR3 DNA sequence: TGTGCCAGCCTACCGGGACAGGGGTTCAATCAGCCCCAGCATTTT.

V and J are TRBV24-1 and TRBJ2-7, with 8 bases aligning to TRBD2. The germline V gene has CDR1 KGHDR and CDR2 SFDVKD. V was clipped by 7 bases and J by 0 bases; unmatched bases: 1. This CDR3 comprises 13 residues. CDR3 DNA: TGTGCCACCAGCGGGGGGGCCTCCTACGAGCAGTACTTC. This sequence encodes CATSGGASYEQYF.

The CDR3 reads CASSPRFAGTGELFF. The CDR3 region has the DNA TGTGCCAGCAGCCCACGTTTTGCGGGCACCGGGGAGCTGTTTTTT. The chain employs TRBV5-4 and TRBJ2-2, with D perhaps matching TRBD2 (5 bases). Germline V gene lookup returns CDR1 SGHNT and CDR2 YYREEE (reference sequence). V was clipped by 4 bases and J by 4 bases, with 14 bases between them. The CDR3 is 15 residues long.

J is TRBJ1-5 and V is TRBV7-8, with 7 bases that match TRBD1. V lost 2 bases and J lost 5; bases outside the gene matches: 9. The CDR3 has 16 residues. The V gene's germline CDR1 is SGHVS and CDR2 FQNEAQ. The CDR3 DNA follows: TGTGCCAGCAGCTTAACCTATCCGGGACAGTATCAGCCCCAGCATTTT. It translates to CASSLTYPGQYQPQHF.

This chain uses TRBV19 with TRBJ2-5; weak D call: TRBD1 (5 bases). Germline V gives CDR1 LNHDA, CDR2 SQIVND (reference sequence). Trimming took 5 bases from V and 4 from J, leaving 20 bases between them. This CDR3 has 16 amino acids. DNA for the CDR3: TGTGCCAGTAGTGCTTTCCAGGGTTCCCAGGCAGAGACCCAGTACTTC. Translation: CASSAFQGSQAETQYF.

This chain links TRBV4-2 with TRBJ2-7; D may be TRBD2 (7 bases). Per germline, CDR1 LGHNA and CDR2 YNFKEQ. This CDR3 has 15 residues. V was cut by 0 bases and J by 6 bases, with 15 bases left in between. CDR3 region: CASSQEIRGGAEQYF. CDR3 DNA: TGTGCCAGCAGCCAAGAGATCCGAGGGGGGGCCGAGCAGTACTTC.

The chain combines TRBV5-1 with TRBJ2-7; TRBD1 aligns across 11 bases. CDR1 and CDR2 (germline): SGHRS, YFSETQ. There are 16 residues in the CDR3. V was pared by 4 bases and J by 5 bases, with 11 bases of the junction left unmatched. The CDR3 reads CASSKQGQGAGDEQYF. As DNA, the CDR3 is TGCGCCAGCAGCAAACAAGGACAGGGGGCAGGTGACGAGCAGTACTTC.